This T cell receptor beta chain derives from a study of control samples from healthy donors and cancer patients. CDR3 length: 13 amino acids. Germline V CDR1 and CDR2: SQVTM, ANQGSEA. The ends lost 8 bases at V and 11 bases at J; junction bases unmatched: 14. TCRdb's table, derived via immunoSEQ multiplex PCR, lists solely in-frame clones and lacks some. In the table there are about 49,000 clones, 86% of which are singletons. The V and J genes are TRBV29-1 and TRBJ1-2; TRBD1 agrees at 10 bases. This TCR derives from a woman aged 45-60 years with lung cancer. The sequenced sample was PBMCs. CDR3 sequence: CSHFLTGGGGYTF. DNA for the CDR3: TGCAGCCATTTTTTGACAGGGGGCGGTGGGTACACCTTC.